These 27 T cell receptor beta chains were sequenced from one sample in a study of human T cells and chemical hapten exposure. As to time point: patch test 1, 2 weeks after DPC sensitization. Indicated treatment: therapeutic diphenylcyclopropenone sensitization with weekly scalp DPC. From the RACE reads, TCRdb called clonotypes with MiXCR, one entry per CDR3 protein. The data contain some 350,000 distinct CDR3 sequences, under 9% of them seen just once; the ten biggest clones take up approximately 8.9%. Material: whole blood, obtained in connection with sensitization to the hapten diphenylcyclopropenone (DPC). The receptor set was obtained from a woman aged 18-29 years with alopecia areata. Some clones in this sample may be carry-over from other donors' samples.

The chain employs TRBV24-1 and TRBJ2-5; 8 bases agree with TRBD1. V dropped 5 bases and J dropped 0; count of bases not matched to a gene: 13. Germline loops: CDR1 KGHDR, CDR2 SFDVKD. There are 18 residues in the CDR3. The CDR3 sequence is CATSGKDRGGGNQETQYF. The DNA for the CDR3 is TGTGCCACCAGTGGGAAAGACAGGGGAGGAGGGAACCAAGAGACCCAGTACTTC.

This chain joins TRBV6-5 and TRBJ2-3; 12 positions agree with TRBD2. Trimming cost V 4 bases and J 5 bases; bases outside gene matches: 7. The CDR3 has 16 residues. The germline gives CDR1 MNHEY, CDR2 SVGAGI. The CDR3 DNA is TGTGCCAGCAGTTCTAGCGGGGGGGCCTTGGGAGATACGCAGTATTTT. Translated, it gives CASSSSGGALGDTQYF.

This clonotype was detected ten times or more. The chain couples TRBV14 to TRBJ1-5; D might be TRBD1 (5 bases). With 2 bases removed from V and 10 bases from J, the gap between germline ends came to 24 bases. The CDR3 length is 17 residues. In germline, CDR1 is SGHDN, CDR2 FVKESK. CDR3 DNA sequence: TGTGCCAGCAGCCAAAGGTATCCGGGGGAGGTCACCGTTCCCCAGCATTTT. This sequence encodes CASSQRYPGEVTVPQHF.

This clonotype was detected many times. V gene TRBV6-2 or TRBV6-3 combines with J gene TRBJ2-4, with 8 bases fitting TRBD1. The CDR3 has 13 residues. The V gene end was trimmed by 6 bases and the J gene end by 9 bases; junction bases not matched to a gene: 7. Germline V CDR1 and CDR2: MNHEY, SVGEGT. The CDR3 bases are TGTGCCAGCAGCGGACAGGGATTTAGCATTCAGTACTTC. Its protein product is CASSGQGFSIQYF.

This clonotype occurred many times. The chain has TRBV28 and TRBJ2-7, with TRBD1 identical over 8 bases. The CDR3 spans 16 residues. V trimming: 3 bases; J trimming: 9 bases; junction bases outside the gene matches: 16. The germline CDR1 and CDR2 sequences are MDHEN and SYDVKM. The CDR3 here is CASSFPYNRGISGQYF. CDR3 in DNA: TGTGCCAGCAGTTTTCCATATAACAGGGGGATATCAGGGCAGTACTTC.

Ten or more counts support this clonotype. This sequence joins TRBV6-5 and TRBJ2-2, with D unresolved. This CDR3 is 13 amino acids long. V lost 7 bases, J lost 5 bases, and 11 bases lay in between. Germline V gene lookup returns CDR1 MNHEY and CDR2 SVGAGI. The CDR3 spells CASNTPGTGELFF. CDR3 in DNA: TGTGCCAGCAACACACCCGGGACCGGGGAGCTGTTTTTT.

This chain joins TRBV20-1 and TRBJ1-5; possible D gene TRBD1, 6 bases. CDR1 is DFQATT and CDR2 is SNEGSKA in the germline V gene (reference sequence). This CDR3 spans 14 amino acids. Between the trimmed V and J ends, which lost 5 bases and 3 bases, there was a span of 14 bases. The CDR3 DNA is TGCAGTGCTCCACTGAGGGGGGCCAATCAGCCCCAGCATTTT. It translates to CSAPLRGANQPQHF.

The chain couples TRBV5-1 to TRBJ2-7; tentatively, D is TRBD1 (5 bases). The V end was cut by 4 bases, the J end by 9 bases, with 14 bases between. Germline loops: CDR1 SGHRS, CDR2 YFSETQ. This CDR3 has 12 residues. The CDR3 here is CASSVDSTRQYF. As DNA, the CDR3 is TGCGCCAGCAGCGTCGACAGTACTCGGCAGTACTTC. Drawing the rest from reference TRBV5-1 and TRBJ2-7, the complete variable domain is KAGVTQTPRYLIKTRGQQVTLSCSPISGHRSVSWYQQTPGQGLQFLFEYFSETQRNKGNFPGRFSGRQFSNSRSEMNVSTLELGDSALYLCASSVDSTRQYFGPGTRLTVT.

There are many counts of this clonotype. This chain uses TRBV6-5 with TRBJ1-5, with D tentatively TRBD1 (5 bases). V was pared by 0 bases and J by 7 bases, with 13 bases between. The V gene's germline CDR1 is MNHEY and CDR2 SVGAGI. This CDR3 comprises 15 residues. CDR3 residues: CASSYSFGGQQPQHF. The CDR3 DNA is TGTGCCAGCAGTTACTCATTCGGGGGTCAGCAGCCCCAGCATTTT.

This clonotype has at least ten counts. The CDR3 DNA sequence: TGCGCCAGCAGCTCTACGGGCTCGGCCGACGAGCAGTACTTC. Encoded protein: CASSSTGSADEQYF. The genes are TRBV5-1 and TRBJ2-7; no clear D gene. The germline CDR1 and CDR2 sequences are SGHRS and YFSETQ. V was cut by 3 bases and J by 5 bases, with 15 bases left in between. CDR3 length: 14 amino acids.

The chain has TRBV15 and TRBJ2-7, with D perhaps being TRBD1 or TRBD2 (5 bases each). The germline V gene has CDR1 LNHNV and CDR2 YYDKDF (reference sequence). Deletions cut 5 bases from V and 1 base from J, with 12 bases between. The CDR3 has 14 amino acids. In nucleotides, the CDR3 is TGTGCCACCAGCCAAGGGACGGAGTCCTACGAGCAGTACTTC. Amino acid sequence: CATSQGTESYEQYF.

This clonotype was seen just once. This chain joins TRBV19 and TRBJ2-1, with a weak D call TRBD2 (7 bases). Per germline, CDR1 LNHDA and CDR2 SQIVND (reference sequence). The CDR3 sequence is 14 residues long. Trimming cost V 7 bases and J 3 bases, with 13 bases left between them. The CDR3 sequence: CASTEGGRYNEQFF. In DNA, the CDR3 is TGTGCCAGTACTGAGGGGGGGCGCTACAATGAGCAGTTCTTC.

This clonotype was observed at least ten times. This chain joins TRBV20-1 and TRBJ2-1; TRBD2 is a possible D gene (6 bases). The CDR3 sequence is 14 residues long. Germline CDR1 is DFQATT and CDR2 is SNEGSKA (reference sequence). Trimming removed 4 bases from V and 4 bases from J, with 14 bases in between. CDR3 region: CSAIADNTYNEQFF. The CDR3, as DNA: TGCAGTGCTATAGCGGACAATACATACAATGAGCAGTTCTTC.

This clonotype was seen more than once but under ten times. The J gene is TRBJ1-2, the V gene TRBV19; D is unresolved. Germline loops: CDR1 LNHDA, CDR2 SQIVND (reference sequence). CDR3 length equals 15 residues. V was pared by 3 bases and J by 0 bases, with 11 bases between. As DNA, the CDR3 is TGTGCCAGTAGTATCCGGGAGACAACTAACTATGGCTACACCTTC. It encodes CASSIRETTNYGYTF. Together with reference TRBV19 and TRBJ1-2, the CDR3 gives the full variable domain: DGGITQSPKYLFRKEGQNVTLSCEQNLNHDAMYWYRQDPGQGLRLIYYSQIVNDFQKGDIAEGYSVSREKKESFPLTVTSAQKNPTAFYLCASSIRETTNYGYTFGSGTRLTVV.

About this clonotype itself: A much larger clone differs by one base, so this may be a read error. This chain joins TRBV19 and TRBJ1-5, with D unresolved. V was trimmed by 1 base and J by 4 bases, leaving 5 bases between them. This CDR3 is built from 13 residues. Germline V CDR1 and CDR2: LNHDA, SQIVND (reference sequence). CDR3: CASSIGGNQPQHF. CDR3 coding DNA: TGTGCCAGTAGTATAGGGGGAAATCAGCCCCAGCATTTT.

The chain recombines TRBV28 with TRBJ2-7; D is tentatively TRBD1 or TRBD2 (5 bases each). The CDR3 consists of 16 residues. Germline lookup yields CDR1 MDHEN and CDR2 SYDVKM. Deletions cut 3 bases from V and 3 bases from J, with 18 bases between. DNA of the CDR3: TGTGCCAGCAGTTTTAATCGGTGGGGGAATTTCTACGAGCAGTACTTC. It codes for CASSFNRWGNFYEQYF.

The chain has TRBV6-5 and TRBJ2-5; TRBD1 is a possible D gene (6 bases). There are 14 residues in the CDR3. V was shortened by 6 bases and J by 5 bases, with 16 bases between the two germline ends. The germline gives CDR1 MNHEY, CDR2 SVGAGI. This CDR3 reads CASSGQPEGETQYF. DNA for the CDR3: TGTGCCAGCAGCGGACAGCCCGAGGGGGAGACCCAGTACTTC.

In this sample, this clonotype turned up many times. The chain employs TRBV28 and TRBJ2-2; 7 bases are a match to TRBD1. The germline V gene has CDR1 MDHEN and CDR2 SYDVKM. This CDR3 spans 15 amino acids. J gave up 1 base and V 5 bases, and 4 bases lay outside the gene matches. The CDR3 sequence: CASSPGTVNTGELFF. In DNA form, the CDR3 reads TGTGCCAGCAGTCCCGGGACAGTGAACACCGGGGAGCTGTTTTTT. Complete variable domain (other parts from reference TRBV28 and TRBJ2-2): DVKVTQSSRYLVKRTGEKVFLECVQDMDHENMFWYRQDPGLGLRLIYFSYDVKMKEKGDIPEGYSVSREKKERFSLILESASTNQTSMYLCASSPGTVNTGELFFGEGSRLTVL.

This clonotype was detected many times. The gene calls are TRBV6-6 and TRBJ2-3, with TRBD2 identical over 12 bases. Germline V lookup: CDR1 MNHNY, CDR2 SVGAGI (reference sequence). Germline trimming cut 6 bases from V and 5 bases from J; bases unmatched to any gene: 9. The CDR3 runs to 16 residues. The CDR3 DNA reads TGTGCCAGCAGAGGATCTAGCGGGGGGGTGGTAGATACGCAGTATTTT. This sequence encodes CASRGSSGGVVDTQYF.

This clonotype came up a few times. The chain combines TRBV2 with TRBJ2-1; D is unclear. Trimming removed 2 bases from V and 5 bases from J, with 7 bases in between. Per the germline V gene, CDR1 is SNHLY and CDR2 is FYNNEI. There are 13 residues in the CDR3. This chain's CDR3 is CASSEQENNEQFF. DNA of the CDR3: TGTGCCAGCAGTGAACAGGAGAACAATGAGCAGTTCTTC.

This clonotype was detected only a few times. The CDR3 DNA reads as TGTGCCAGCAGCTTAAGAATTGTGCTAGCGCCAAATACGCAGTATTTT. Encoded protein: CASSLRIVLAPNTQYF. The chain employs TRBV7-2 and TRBJ2-3; possibly TRBD2 for D (6 bases). The germline CDR1 and CDR2 sequences are SGHTA and FQGNSA. The CDR3 runs 16 residues. The V end lost 2 bases, the J end lost 7 bases, and 19 bases lay between the germline ends.

This chain uses TRBV27 with TRBJ2-5; 10 bases map to TRBD2. CDR3 length: 16 residues. The V segment lost 0 bases and the J segment 5 bases; nucleotides outside the gene matches: 6. CDR1 MNHEY and CDR2 SMNVEV come from the germline V gene (reference sequence). The CDR3 protein is CASSLSKGLAMETQYF. The CDR3 DNA sequence: TGTGCCAGCAGTTTATCGAAGGGACTAGCGATGGAGACCCAGTACTTC.

The genes are TRBV7-9 and TRBJ1-6; TRBD1 might be the D (5 bases). The germline gives CDR1 SEHNR, CDR2 FQNEAQ (reference sequence). Trimming stripped 8 bases from V and 6 bases from J, with 8 bases between. The CDR3 runs 12 residues. The CDR3 DNA is TGTGCCAGCGGGGCAGTTAATTCACCCCTCCACTTT. Translated: CASGAVNSPLHF.

This clonotype was seen ten or more times. The chain employs TRBV12-3 or TRBV12-4 and TRBJ2-3; D call uncertain. The CDR3 sequence is 14 residues long. The ends were cut back, 8 bases at V and 2 bases at J, with 14 bases in the middle. The CDR3 coding sequence is TGTGCCAGCGCCCTAAGTGGGCCCACAGATACGCAGTATTTT. Translating it yields CASALSGPTDTQYF.

The V call is TRBV2, the J call TRBJ2-5; 11 nucleotides align to TRBD1. V trimming: 8 bases; J trimming: 5 bases; junction bases outside the gene matches: 7. The CDR3 loop spans 14 amino acids. Germline CDR1 SNHLY, CDR2 FYNNEI. The CDR3 DNA is TGTGCCAGCGAGGGACAGGGGGTTGGTGAGACCCAGTACTTC. Translated: CASEGQGVGETQYF.

Here the CDR3 reads CSVEVRGSLYGYTF. The CDR3 nucleotides read TGCAGCGTTGAAGTGCGGGGGAGCCTTTATGGCTACACCTTC. V and J are TRBV29-1 and TRBJ1-2; a possible D gene is TRBD1 (5 bases). V lost 1 base, J lost 5 bases, and 14 bases lay in between. Germline values: CDR1 SQVTM, CDR2 ANQGSEA. This CDR3 region has 14 residues.

This clonotype has a count of ten or more. The rearrangement uses TRBV12-3 or TRBV12-4 and TRBJ2-7, with TRBD1 matching over 7 bases. V shed 5 bases and J 2 bases; nucleotides not matched to a gene: 3. This CDR3 is 13 amino acids long. CDR3 protein: CASSPGQAYEQYF. CDR3 coding DNA: TGTGCCAGCAGTCCCGGACAGGCCTACGAGCAGTACTTC.